This TCR beta chain was retrieved from a study of read filtering for tumor transcriptome and immune sequencing. Study information: After DNase treatment, RNA was made into whole-transcriptome libraries.

Germline CDR1 and CDR2: DFQATT and SNEGSKA (reference sequence). The CDR3 is made up of 12 amino acids. V was trimmed by 4 bases and J by 10 bases, leaving 16 bases between them. Molecular barcoded adaptors covering alpha/delta and beta/gamma chains were used on roughly 400 ng RNA. Each CDR3 protein is one row after TCRdb ran MiXCR on the reads. The data contain about 86,000 distinct CDR3 sequences, 10% to 15% of them singletons. Notes on this clonotype: This may arise from a read error, as a much more abundant clone is one base away.

Sequenced input: a population of CD138-negative cells sorted from bone marrow. The V and J genes are TRBV20-1 and TRBJ1-1; TRBD1 might be the D (5 bases). This clonotype was obtained from a donor aged 40 or over with multiple myeloma. The CDR3 sequence: CSATDNERGAFF. DNA for the CDR3: TGCAGTGCTACGGACAACGAAAGGGGAGCTTTCTTT.